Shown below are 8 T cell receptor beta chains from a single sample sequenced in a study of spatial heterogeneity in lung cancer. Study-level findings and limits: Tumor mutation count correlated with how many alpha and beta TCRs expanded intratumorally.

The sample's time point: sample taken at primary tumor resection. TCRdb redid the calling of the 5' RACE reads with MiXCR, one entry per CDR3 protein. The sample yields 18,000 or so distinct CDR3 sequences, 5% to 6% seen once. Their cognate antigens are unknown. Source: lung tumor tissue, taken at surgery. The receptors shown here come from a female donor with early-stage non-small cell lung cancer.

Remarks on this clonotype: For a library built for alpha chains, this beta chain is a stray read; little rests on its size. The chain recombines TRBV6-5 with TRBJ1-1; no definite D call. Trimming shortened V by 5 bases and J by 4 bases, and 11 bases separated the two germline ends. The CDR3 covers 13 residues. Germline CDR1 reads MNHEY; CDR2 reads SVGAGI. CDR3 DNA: TGTGCCAGCAGTCCGGACTATAGCACTGAAGCTTTCTTT. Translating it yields CASSPDYSTEAFF.

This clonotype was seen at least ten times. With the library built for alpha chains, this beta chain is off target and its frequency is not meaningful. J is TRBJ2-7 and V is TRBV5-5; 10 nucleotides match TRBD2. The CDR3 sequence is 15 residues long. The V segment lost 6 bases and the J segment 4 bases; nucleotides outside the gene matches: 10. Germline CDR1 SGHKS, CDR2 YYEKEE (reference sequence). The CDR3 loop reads CASNHPSGRGYEQYF. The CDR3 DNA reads TGTGCCAGCAACCATCCGAGCGGGAGGGGGTACGAGCAGTACTTC.

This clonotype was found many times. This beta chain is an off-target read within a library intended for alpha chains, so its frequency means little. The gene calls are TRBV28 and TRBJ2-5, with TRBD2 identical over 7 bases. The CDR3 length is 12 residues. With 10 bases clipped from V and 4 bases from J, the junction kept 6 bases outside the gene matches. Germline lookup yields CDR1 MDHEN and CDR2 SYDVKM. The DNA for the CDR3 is TGTGCCACCATCAGCGGGGCAGAGACCCAGTACTTC. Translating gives CATISGAETQYF.

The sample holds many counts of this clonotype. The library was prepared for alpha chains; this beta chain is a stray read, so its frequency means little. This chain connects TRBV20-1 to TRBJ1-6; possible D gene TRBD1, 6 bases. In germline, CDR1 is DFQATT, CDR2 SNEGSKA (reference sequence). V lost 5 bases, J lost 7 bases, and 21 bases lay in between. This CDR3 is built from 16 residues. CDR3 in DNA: TGCAGTGCTCCGGGGGCTGGCGGACAGACGAATTCACCCCTCCACTTT. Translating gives CSAPGAGGQTNSPLHF.

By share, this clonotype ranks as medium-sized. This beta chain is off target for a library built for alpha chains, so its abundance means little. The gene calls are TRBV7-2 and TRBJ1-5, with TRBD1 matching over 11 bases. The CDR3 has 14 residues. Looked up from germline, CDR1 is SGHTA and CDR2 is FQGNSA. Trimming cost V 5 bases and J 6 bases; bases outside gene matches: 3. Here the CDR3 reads CASSPGTGGQPQHF. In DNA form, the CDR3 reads TGTGCCAGCAGCCCAGGGACAGGGGGTCAGCCCCAGCATTTT.

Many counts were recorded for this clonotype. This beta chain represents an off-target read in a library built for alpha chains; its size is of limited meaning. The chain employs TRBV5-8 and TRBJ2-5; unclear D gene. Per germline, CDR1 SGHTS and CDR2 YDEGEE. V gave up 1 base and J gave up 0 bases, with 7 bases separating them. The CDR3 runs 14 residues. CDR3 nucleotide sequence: TGTGCCAGCAGCTTGCCCCGAAACCAAGAGACCCAGTACTTC. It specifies CASSLPRNQETQYF.

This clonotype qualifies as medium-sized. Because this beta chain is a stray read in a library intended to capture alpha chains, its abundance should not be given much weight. CDR3 residues: CASSLTSGSYEQYF. DNA of the CDR3: TGTGCCAGCAGCCTAACGTCGGGCTCCTACGAGCAGTACTTC. The chain recombines TRBV7-9 with TRBJ2-7, with D hard to call. Trimming stripped 5 bases from V and 0 bases from J, with 11 bases between. Germline assignment: CDR1 SEHNR and CDR2 FQNEAQ (reference sequence). The CDR3 loop spans 14 amino acids.

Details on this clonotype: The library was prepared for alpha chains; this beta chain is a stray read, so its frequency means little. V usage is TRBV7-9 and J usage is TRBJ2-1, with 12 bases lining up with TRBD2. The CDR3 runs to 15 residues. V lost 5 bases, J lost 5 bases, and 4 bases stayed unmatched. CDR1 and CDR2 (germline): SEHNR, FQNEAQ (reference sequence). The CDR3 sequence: CASSHRTSGDNEQFF. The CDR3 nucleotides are TGTGCCAGCAGCCATAGGACTAGCGGGGACAATGAGCAGTTCTTC.